The rows below give T cell receptor beta chains drawn from one sample of a study of graft-versus-host responses after intestinal transplantation. The protocol was immunoSEQ multiplex PCR, while the TCRdb copy is restricted to in-frame clones and leaves out a portion. Here the sample spans about 71,000 clones, about 92% being singletons. Their target antigens are unknown. The sample here was unstimulated CD8+ T cells sorted from spleen or lymph node cells, taken before intestinal transplant. These receptors were collected from a human donor who received an intestinal transplant. CDR3s leave out the opening cysteine and the closing phenylalanine or tryptophan. The D gene is left open where the match is weak. Only some rows state a clone size, as once, few, many or a class for expanded clones.

j_gene: TRBJ2-1; abundance: NA; d_gene: NA; v_gene: TRBV18; CDR3aa: ASSPLGLGGGFYNEQF
j_gene: TRBJ2-3; abundance: NA; d_gene: TRBD1; v_gene: TRBV27; CDR3aa: ASTRGPADTQY
j_gene: TRBJ1-2; abundance: NA; d_gene: NA; v_gene: TRBV6-5; CDR3aa: ASSPLGGNYGYT
j_gene: TRBJ2-7; abundance: NA; d_gene: TRBD1; v_gene: TRBV5-1; CDR3aa: ASSPRDSSYEQY
j_gene: TRBJ1-1; abundance: NA; d_gene: NA; v_gene: TRBV7-8; CDR3aa: ASSAPGSTEAF
j_gene: TRBJ2-7; abundance: NA; d_gene: NA; v_gene: TRBV19; CDR3aa: ASSPTSSYEQY
j_gene: TRBJ2-7; abundance: NA; d_gene: TRBD1; v_gene: TRBV25-1; CDR3aa: ASSPIGGQGAYEQY
j_gene: TRBJ2-7; abundance: few; d_gene: TRBD1; v_gene: TRBV4-1; CDR3aa: ASSPGQGAYEQY
j_gene: TRBJ2-7; abundance: NA; d_gene: NA; v_gene: TRBV19; CDR3aa: ASSIAGNYEQY
j_gene: TRBJ2-5; abundance: once; d_gene: NA; v_gene: TRBV7-9; CDR3aa: ASSWGQETQY
j_gene: TRBJ1-2; abundance: once; d_gene: TRBD1; v_gene: TRBV29-1; CDR3aa: SVEDRSTGSNYGYT
j_gene: TRBJ2-7; abundance: NA; d_gene: NA; v_gene: TRBV5-8; CDR3aa: ASSPGLSYEQY
j_gene: TRBJ1-1; abundance: NA; d_gene: NA; v_gene: TRBV10-1; CDR3aa: ASSDPGPGAEAF
j_gene: TRBJ2-2; abundance: NA; d_gene: NA; v_gene: TRBV27; CDR3aa: ASSPYWGELF
j_gene: TRBJ2-7; abundance: NA; d_gene: TRBD1; v_gene: TRBV9; CDR3aa: ASSVGDSSYEQY
j_gene: TRBJ2-1; abundance: few; d_gene: NA; v_gene: TRBV6-6; CDR3aa: ASSYVRPGLGEQF
j_gene: TRBJ2-7; abundance: NA; d_gene: TRBD1; v_gene: TRBV11-2; CDR3aa: ASSFGTGTYEQY